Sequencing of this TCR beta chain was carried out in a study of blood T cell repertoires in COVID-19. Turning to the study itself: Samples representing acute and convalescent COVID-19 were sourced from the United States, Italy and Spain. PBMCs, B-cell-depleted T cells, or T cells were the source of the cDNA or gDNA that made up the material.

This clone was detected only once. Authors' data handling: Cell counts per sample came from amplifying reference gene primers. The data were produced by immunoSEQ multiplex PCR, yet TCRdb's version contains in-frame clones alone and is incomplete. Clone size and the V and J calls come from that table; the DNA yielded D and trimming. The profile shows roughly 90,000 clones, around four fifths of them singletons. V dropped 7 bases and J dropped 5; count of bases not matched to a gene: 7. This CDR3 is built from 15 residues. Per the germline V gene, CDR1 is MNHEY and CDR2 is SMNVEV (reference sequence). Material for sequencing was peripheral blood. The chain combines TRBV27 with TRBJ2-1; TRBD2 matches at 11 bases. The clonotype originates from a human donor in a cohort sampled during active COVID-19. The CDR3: CASKLAGGPNNEQFF. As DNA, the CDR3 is TGTGCCAGCAAATTAGCGGGAGGGCCTAACAATGAGCAGTTCTTC.